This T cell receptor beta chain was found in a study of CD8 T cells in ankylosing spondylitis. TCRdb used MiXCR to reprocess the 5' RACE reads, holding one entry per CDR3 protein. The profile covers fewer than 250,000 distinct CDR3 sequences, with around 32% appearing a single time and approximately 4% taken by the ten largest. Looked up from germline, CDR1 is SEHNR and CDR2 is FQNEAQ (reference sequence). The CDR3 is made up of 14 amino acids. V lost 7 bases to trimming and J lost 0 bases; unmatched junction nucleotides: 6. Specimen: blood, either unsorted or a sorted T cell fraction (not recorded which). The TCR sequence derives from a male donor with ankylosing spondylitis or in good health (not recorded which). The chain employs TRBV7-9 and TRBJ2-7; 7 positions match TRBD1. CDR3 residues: CASNRDSYSYEQYF. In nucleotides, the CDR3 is TGTGCCAGCAACCGGGACAGCTACTCCTACGAGCAGTACTTC.